This TCR beta chain was obtained from a study of molecular identifiers for immune sequencing clone quantification. The study's findings and limits: It was shown that clones above 20 RNA copies held over 98% of effector molecules, but under 1% in naive cells.

As regards this clonotype: Its antigen is not known. The junction shows a germline mismatch at one end, possibly a read error.

RNA fractions of 10%, 30% or 50% and roughly 19,000 to 1,000,000 sorted cells were the source of naive CD8 libraries. A CD8+CD4-CCR7+CD45RA+ phenotype served as the sorting definition for naive CD8 T cells. Germline CDR1 GTSNPN, CDR2 SVGIG (reference sequence). The CDR3 contains 15 residues. With listed TCR primers and previously described methods, bulk TCR libraries were prepared. From the PCR reads, TCRdb called clonotypes with MiXCR, one entry per CDR3 protein. The sample lists 490,000 or so distinct CDR3 sequences, approximately 25% occurring once. The chain joins TRBV30 to TRBJ2-3; TRBD1 matches at 8 bases. The sequenced sample was naive CD8+ T cells from blood, with Jurkat cell RNA spiked in. Subset noted: FACS-sorted CD8+CD4-CCR7+CD45RA+ naive T cells. This sequence originates from a human donor in good health. Some libraries in this study had Jurkat cell RNA spiked in. CDR3 loop: CAWCVQGVSPDTQYF. CDR3 DNA sequence: TGTGCCTGGTGTGTACAGGGGGTCTCCCCCGATACGCAGTATTTT.